Each of the 20 T cell receptor beta chains below was sequenced from the same sample in a study of OX40 agonist ivuxolimab in advanced cancers. The data were produced by immunoSEQ multiplex PCR, yet TCRdb's version contains in-frame clones alone and is incomplete. This table holds about 78,000 clones, roughly 93% found once. The material sequenced was CD4+ or CD8+ T cells sorted from blood, taken in a trial of the OX40 agonist ivuxolimab. The receptors here all came from an adult with an advanced solid tumor such as melanoma, head and neck, liver or kidney cancer.

This clone came up once. The CDR3 coding sequence is TGCGCCAGCAGCCAAGAAGGGGGGGGCCGATATGCTGGAAACACCATATATTTT. Translating it yields CASSQEGGGRYAGNTIYF. This rearrangement joins TRBV4-1 to TRBJ1-3; D may be TRBD1 (6 bases). The germline V and J ends were trimmed by 0 bases and 2 bases, with 17 bases remaining between them. Germline V gives CDR1 MGHRA, CDR2 YSYEKL. The CDR3 runs to 18 residues.

The V gene is TRBV5-4, the J gene TRBJ1-1, with unresolved D. Germline CDR1 reads SGHNT; CDR2 reads YYREEE (reference sequence). Trimming pared 1 base from V and 2 bases from J, leaving 9 bases between. The length of the CDR3 is 14 residues. This CDR3 reads CASSLWQANTEAFF. CDR3 DNA sequence: TGTGCCAGCAGCTTGTGGCAGGCTAACACTGAAGCTTTCTTT. Filled out from reference TRBV5-4 and TRBJ1-1, the complete variable domain reads ETGVTQSPTHLIKTRGQQVTLRCSSQSGHNTVSWYQQALGQGPQFIFQYYREEENGRGNFPPRFSGLQFPNYSSELNVNALELDDSALYLCASSLWQANTEAFFGQGTRLTVV.

This chain uses TRBV5-5 with TRBJ2-5; D is ambiguous. Trimming removed 1 base from V and 2 bases from J, with 9 bases in between. CDR3 length: 14 amino acids. CDR1 and CDR2 from the germline V gene are SGHKS and YYEKEE (reference sequence). DNA of the CDR3: TGTGCCAGCAGCTTGCGCACGCTGCAAGAGACCCAGTACTTC. It is translated as CASSLRTLQETQYF.

V is TRBV15 and J is TRBJ2-7, with 7 bases matching TRBD1. The ends lost 0 bases at V and 4 bases at J; junction bases unmatched: 6. The CDR3 spans 15 residues. Germline V gene data show CDR1 as LNHNV and CDR2 as YYDKDF (reference sequence). CDR3 DNA sequence: TGTGCCACCAGCAGAGATGGGAAGGGGGCTTACGAGCAGTACTTC. This gives the protein CATSRDGKGAYEQYF.

The gene calls are TRBV15 and TRBJ2-6; tentative D call: TRBD1 (6 bases). The V gene's germline CDR1 is LNHNV and CDR2 YYDKDF (reference sequence). This CDR3 contains 16 residues. V lost 5 bases to trimming and J lost 2 bases, with 13 bases between them. The CDR3 DNA follows: TGTGCCACCAGCGGCAGGCAGGGGACTGGGGCCAACGTCCTGACTTTC. It codes for CATSGRQGTGANVLTF.

This chain's CDR3 is CASSLGLAPYEQYF. The DNA for the CDR3 is TGTGCCAGCAGTCTGGGACTAGCGCCCTACGAGCAGTACTTC. The V and J genes are TRBV2 and TRBJ2-7; 10 bases are a match to TRBD2. This CDR3 contains 14 residues. V gave up 5 bases and J gave up 2 bases; unmatched junction bases: 3. Germline V gene sequence: CDR1 SNHLY, CDR2 FYNNEI.

This chain connects TRBV21-1 to TRBJ2-4; the table's D call, TRBD2, was not checked against the DNA. TRBV21-1 is a pseudogene segment. CDR3 length equals 14 residues. The CDR3 bases are TGTGCCAGCAGCAAAGGGTTAGCGGACAAGGTTCAGTACTTC. Protein sequence: CASSKGLADKVQYF.

The V gene is TRBV4-1, the J gene TRBJ2-7, with D perhaps matching TRBD2 (5 bases). Trimming removed 2 bases at V and 0 bases at J, with 14 bases between. The germline V gene encodes CDR1 MGHRA and CDR2 YSYEKL. The CDR3 loop spans 16 amino acids. This CDR3 is CASSQSDLGVSYEQYF. The CDR3 nucleotides are TGCGCCAGCAGCCAATCCGATCTCGGGGTCTCCTACGAGCAGTACTTC.

The genes are TRBV11-3 and TRBJ2-5; the D is unclear. Trimming removed 5 bases from V and 4 bases from J, with 8 bases in between. CDR1 is SGHNT, CDR2 YENEEA, per germline. The length of the CDR3 is 12 residues. The CDR3 nucleotides are TGTGCCAGCAGCGGATTGGGAGAGACCCAGTACTTC. This encodes CASSGLGETQYF.

The genes are TRBV6-5 and TRBJ1-2; D unresolved. CDR1 and CDR2 (germline): MNHEY, SVGAGI. The germline V and J ends were trimmed by 8 bases and 5 bases, with 15 bases remaining between them. The CDR3 runs 13 residues. In nucleotides, the CDR3 is TGTGCCAGCTCCAAACATACCCAGTATGGCTACACCTTC. It codes for CASSKHTQYGYTF.

The chain combines TRBV11-2 with TRBJ1-1; TRBD1 is a possible D gene (5 bases). The CDR3 loop spans 14 amino acids. Germline-derived CDR1 and CDR2 are SGHAT and FQNNGV. Trimming left V 0 bases short and J 9 bases short, with 14 bases between. The CDR3 here is CASSLEKSKGKAFF. CDR3 sequence (DNA): TGTGCCAGCAGCTTAGAAAAAAGTAAGGGGAAAGCTTTCTTT.

This sequence joins TRBV7-2 and TRBJ1-6; TRBD1 is a possible D gene (6 bases). Deletions cut 5 bases from V and 6 bases from J, with 14 bases between. Germline V gives CDR1 SGHTA, CDR2 FQGNSA. The length of the CDR3 is 15 residues. CDR3 in amino acids: CASSQQGPLNSPLHF. In DNA form, the CDR3 reads TGTGCCAGCAGCCAGCAGGGGCCCCTTAATTCACCCCTCCACTTT.

The chain employs TRBV27 and TRBJ1-3, with D maybe TRBD1 (6 bases). V gave up 2 bases and J gave up 1 base, with 9 bases separating them. Germline values: CDR1 MNHEY, CDR2 SMNVEV (reference sequence). The CDR3 consists of 15 residues. CDR3: CASSLEGVSGNTIYF. The CDR3 DNA reads TGTGCCAGCAGTTTAGAGGGGGTTTCTGGAAACACCATATATTTT.

The gene calls are TRBV5-4 and TRBJ2-1, with a tentative D call TRBD1 (6 bases). V was shortened by 3 bases and J by 0 bases, with 19 bases between the two germline ends. CDR3 length: 18 amino acids. Germline assignment: CDR1 SGHNT and CDR2 YYREEE (reference sequence). The chain's CDR3 is CASSSTRGAEISYNEQFF. DNA of the CDR3: TGTGCCAGCAGCTCGACCAGGGGAGCGGAGATCTCCTACAATGAGCAGTTCTTC.

The chain carries TRBV7-6 and TRBJ2-3, with a possible D match to TRBD2 (5 bases). This CDR3 contains 15 residues. The V end was cut by 1 base, the J end by 0 bases, with 8 bases between. Germline assignment: CDR1 SGHVS and CDR2 FNYEAQ. This CDR3 is CASSLVATSTDTQYF. For the CDR3, the DNA is TGTGCCAGCAGCTTAGTAGCGACCAGCACAGATACGCAGTATTTT.

The CDR3 here is CASSQPQQGTYEQYF. The CDR3 DNA reads as TGTGCCAGCAGCCAACCACAACAGGGTACCTACGAGCAGTACTTC. This chain links TRBV4-2 with TRBJ2-7; the D gene is possibly TRBD1 (6 bases). Trimming removed 2 bases from V and 2 bases from J, with 13 bases in between. Germline-derived CDR1 and CDR2 are LGHNA and YNFKEQ. The CDR3 covers 15 residues.

The rearrangement links TRBV5-1 to TRBJ2-3; D not certain. The CDR3 is 12 residues long. CDR1 and CDR2 (germline): SGHRS, YFSETQ. V was pared by 4 bases and J by 6 bases, with 9 bases between. In DNA form, the CDR3 reads TGCGCCAGCAGCCCGGACGTGGATACGCAGTATTTT. Amino acids: CASSPDVDTQYF.

The count of this clone is one. V gene TRBV7-9 combines with J gene TRBJ2-1; D is uncertain. The V and J ends lost 1 base and 4 bases respectively, with 5 bases between them. The CDR3 has 13 amino acids. Germline lookup yields CDR1 SEHNR and CDR2 FQNEAQ (reference sequence). The CDR3 DNA reads as TGTGCCAGCAGCTTAGGTCATTACAATGAGCAGTTCTTC. Translation gives CASSLGHYNEQFF.

The chain joins TRBV7-2 to TRBJ2-2; possibly TRBD2 for D (7 bases). Looked up from germline, CDR1 is SGHTA and CDR2 is FQGNSA. The V end was cut by 2 bases, the J end by 8 bases, with 12 bases between. The CDR3 length is 14 residues. For the CDR3, the DNA is TGTGCCAGCAGCTTAAGGGGGGGCCAAGGGGAGCTGTTTTTT. Its translation: CASSLRGGQGELFF.

This clone was observed a single time. CDR3 coding DNA: TGCAGCGTTGAAGACCCGCCGGGTGGGGAAAAACTGTTTTTT. It specifies CSVEDPPGGEKLFF. This chain joins TRBV29-1 and TRBJ1-4; D not certain. In germline, CDR1 is SQVTM, CDR2 ANQGSEA. This CDR3 spans 14 amino acids. The V end was cut by 0 bases, the J end by 8 bases, with 13 bases between.